One and the same sample provided the 17 T cell receptor beta chains below, sequenced in a study of blood T cell repertoires in COVID-19. Sequencing was performed with immunoSEQ multiplex PCR; in TCRdb, only in-frame clones are kept and a portion is missing. The sample carries fewer than 45,000 clones, approximately 85% recorded once. Sequencing was carried out using peripheral blood. The receptors here all came from a woman aged 80 or over with acute or convalescent COVID-19.

The chain links TRBV27 to TRBJ2-7, with TRBD2 matching 8 bases. After removal of 7 bases from V and 3 bases from J, the junction contained 17 bases not matched to a gene. The CDR3 runs 17 residues. Germline V gene lookup returns CDR1 MNHEY and CDR2 SMNVEV (reference sequence). This chain's CDR3 is CASTRAGGSANRYEQYF. In DNA, the CDR3 is TGTGCCAGCACAAGGGCGGGGGGCTCGGCTAACCGCTACGAGCAGTACTTC.

The chain is built from TRBV12-5 and TRBJ1-1; D perhaps matches TRBD1 (6 bases). CDR3 size: 15 residues. The germline V gene encodes CDR1 LGHNT and CDR2 FRNRAP. CDR3 sequence reads: CAAGGGQEMNTEAFF. CDR3 in DNA: TGTGCCGCCGGGGGGGGGCAAGAGATGAACACTGAAGCTTTCTTT.

The chain joins TRBV11-2 to TRBJ1-4; D unresolved. This CDR3 comprises 12 residues. Trimming left V 0 bases short and J 8 bases short, with 4 bases between. Germline CDR1 SGHAT, CDR2 FQNNGV. The CDR3 reads CASSLDLEKLFF. The DNA for the CDR3 is TGTGCCAGCAGCTTAGATCTGGAAAAACTGTTTTTT.

The V gene is TRBV6-5, the J gene TRBJ1-2, with 7 bases fitting TRBD1. CDR3 length: 13 amino acids. V lost 7 bases, J lost 4 bases, and 6 bases stayed unmatched. The V gene's germline CDR1 is MNHEY and CDR2 SVGAGI. CDR3 loop: CASTTGEAYGYTF. The CDR3 DNA sequence: TGTGCCAGCACTACAGGGGAGGCCTATGGCTACACCTTC.

The chain has TRBV14 and TRBJ1-4, with 7 bases fitting TRBD1. The V gene end was trimmed by 8 bases and the J gene end by 2 bases; junction bases not matched to a gene: 2. The CDR3 has 13 residues. CDR1 and CDR2 from the germline V gene are SGHDN and FVKESK. The CDR3 is CASAQGTNEKLFF. The CDR3 DNA reads as TGTGCCAGCGCACAGGGGACTAATGAAAAACTGTTTTTT.

This clone is a singleton in its sample. The chain has TRBV19 and TRBJ1-5; 8 nucleotides align to TRBD1. Germline CDR1 and CDR2: LNHDA and SQIVND (reference sequence). The CDR3 length is 17 residues. V was pared by 4 bases and J by 0 bases, with 8 bases of the junction left unmatched. DNA for the CDR3: TGTGCCAGTAGTAAGAGACAGGGGCCGTATAGCAATCAGCCCCAGCATTTT. This translates into CASSKRQGPYSNQPQHF.

This chain uses TRBV5-4 with TRBJ2-5; 9 bases agree with TRBD1. J lost 3 bases, V lost 4 bases, and 1 base had no gene match. This CDR3 contains 13 residues. Germline assignment: CDR1 SGHNT and CDR2 YYREEE (reference sequence). The CDR3 here is CASSRDREETQYF. The CDR3 DNA is TGTGCCAGCAGCCGGGACAGGGAAGAGACCCAGTACTTC.

V is TRBV5-4 and J is TRBJ2-7, with TRBD1 matching 10 bases. CDR3 length: 16 amino acids. Germline CDR1 and CDR2: SGHNT and YYREEE (reference sequence). After removal of 1 base from V and 0 bases from J, the junction contained 4 bases not matched to a gene. As DNA, the CDR3 is TGTGCCAGCAGCTTGTTGACAGGGGGCAGCTCCTACGAGCAGTACTTC. Amino acids: CASSLLTGGSSYEQYF.

The genes are TRBV3-1 (or the pseudogene TRBV3-2) and TRBJ2-7; 8 bases match TRBD2. Germline loops: CDR1 LGHDT, CDR2 YNNKEL (reference sequence). J gave up 6 bases and V 0 bases, and 10 bases lay outside the gene matches. This CDR3 contains 16 residues. For the CDR3, the DNA is TGTGCCAGCAGCCAAGATCCAGCGGGAGCCTTCATCGAGCAGTACTTC. It translates to CASSQDPAGAFIEQYF.

This clone was counted between two and nine times. This sequence joins TRBV27 and TRBJ2-3; 12 bases match TRBD2. Trimming removed 5 bases from V and 5 bases from J; junction bases left unmatched: 8. The germline V gene encodes CDR1 MNHEY and CDR2 SMNVEV (reference sequence). The CDR3 is 16 residues long. CDR3 in amino acids: CASSPHLAGGLDTQYF. CDR3 bases: TGTGCCAGCAGTCCCCACCTAGCGGGAGGGCTAGATACGCAGTATTTT.

V is TRBV30 and J is TRBJ2-1; D gene ambiguous. Trimming took 5 bases from V and 1 from J, leaving 6 bases between them. The V gene's germline CDR1 is GTSNPN and CDR2 SVGIG (reference sequence). The CDR3 has 12 residues. The CDR3 DNA follows: TGTGCCTGGGGGCGGTCCTACAATGAGCAGTTCTTC. Its protein is CAWGRSYNEQFF.

This rearrangement joins TRBV3-1 (or the pseudogene TRBV3-2) to TRBJ2-1; D remains ambiguous. Germline lookup yields CDR1 LGHDT and CDR2 YNNKEL (reference sequence). The CDR3 is 12 amino acids. The V gene lost 3 bases and the J gene lost 7 bases, with 7 bases spanning the gap. The CDR3 DNA sequence: TGTGCCAGCAGCCAGGAGTGGAATGAGCAGTTCTTC. Its protein product is CASSQEWNEQFF.

The rearrangement uses TRBV3-1 (or the pseudogene TRBV3-2) and TRBJ2-1; D gene ambiguous. The CDR3 is 12 amino acids. Trimming removed 4 bases from V and 8 bases from J, with 9 bases in between. Germline CDR1 is LGHDT and CDR2 is YNNKEL (reference sequence). The CDR3 is CASSRFVYEQFF. In nucleotides, the CDR3 is TGTGCCAGCAGCCGTTTCGTCTATGAGCAGTTCTTC.

The chain joins TRBV18 to TRBJ1-1; D remains ambiguous. The CDR3 length is 12 residues. Deletions cut 4 bases from V and 11 bases from J, with 14 bases between. The germline V gene encodes CDR1 KGHSH and CDR2 LQKENI. The CDR3 nucleotides are TGTGCCAGCTCACTCCTAAGCGGTGAGGCTTTCTTT. Translation gives CASSLLSGEAFF.

This sequence joins TRBV29-1 and TRBJ2-5, with TRBD1 matching over 7 bases. The V gene's germline CDR1 is SQVTM and CDR2 ANQGSEA. This CDR3 contains 14 residues. The ends lost 4 bases at V and 4 bases at J; junction bases unmatched: 9. The chain's CDR3 is CSVVGQVSGETQYF. For the CDR3, the DNA is TGCAGCGTTGTCGGACAGGTCTCTGGAGAGACCCAGTACTTC.

This clone showed up just once. CDR3 bases: TGTGCCAGTAGTATGTGGCGGAATGAAGCTTTCTTT. This codes for CASSMWRNEAFF. This rearrangement joins TRBV19 to TRBJ1-1, with D uncertain. This CDR3 spans 12 amino acids. Trimming took 3 bases from V and 7 from J, leaving 9 bases between them. Germline CDR1 LNHDA, CDR2 SQIVND (reference sequence).

The rearrangement links TRBV11-2 to TRBJ2-7; 10 bases fit TRBD2. This CDR3 spans 17 amino acids. CDR1 and CDR2 from the germline V gene are SGHAT and FQNNGV. V lost 3 bases to trimming and J lost 3 bases; unmatched junction nucleotides: 11. CDR3 coding DNA: TGTGCCAGCAGCTTGTTAGTAGGACTAGCGGAAGTCTACGAGCAGTACTTC. Translated, it gives CASSLLVGLAEVYEQYF.